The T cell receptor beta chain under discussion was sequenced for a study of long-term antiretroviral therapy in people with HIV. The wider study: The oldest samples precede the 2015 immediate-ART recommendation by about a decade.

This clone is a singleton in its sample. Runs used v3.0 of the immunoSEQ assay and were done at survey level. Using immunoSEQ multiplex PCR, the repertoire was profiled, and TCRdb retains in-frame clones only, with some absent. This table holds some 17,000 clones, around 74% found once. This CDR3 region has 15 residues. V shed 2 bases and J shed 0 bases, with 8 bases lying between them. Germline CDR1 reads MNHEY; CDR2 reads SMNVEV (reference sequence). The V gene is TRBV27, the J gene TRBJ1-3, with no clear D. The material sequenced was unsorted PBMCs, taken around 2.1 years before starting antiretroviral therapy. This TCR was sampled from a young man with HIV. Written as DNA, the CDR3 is TGTGCCAGCAGTTTACGACGAAGCTCTGGAAACACCATATATTTT. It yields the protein CASSLRRSSGNTIYF.